These 15 T cell receptor beta chains came from one sample sequenced in a study of Graves' ophthalmopathy and Graves' hyperthyroidism. RNA transcripts served as template for amplifying TCR beta CDR3 sequences. In the first round, RT-PCR was carried out with HTBI primers, and a multiplex PCR formed the second round. TCRdb reprocessed the multiplex PCR reads via MiXCR and lists one record per CDR3 protein. The sample includes 350,000 to 400,000 distinct CDR3 sequences, approximately 20% of them seen just once. The sample taken for sequencing was peripheral blood. All receptors derive from a woman younger than 35 with Graves' ophthalmopathy.

This clonotype appeared many times. The genes are TRBV6-5 and TRBJ1-1; D remains ambiguous. Trimming removed 2 bases from V and 7 bases from J, with 5 bases in between. Per germline, CDR1 MNHEY and CDR2 SVGAGI. The CDR3 totals 11 residues. CDR3 in amino acids: CASSYKGEAFF. CDR3 nucleotide sequence: TGTGCCAGCAGTTACAAGGGTGAAGCTTTCTTT.

Ten or more counts support this clonotype. The rearrangement links TRBV20-1 to TRBJ2-5, with D tentatively TRBD1 (6 bases). The CDR3 consists of 15 residues. Germline assignment: CDR1 DFQATT and CDR2 SNEGSKA (reference sequence). Trimming left V 0 bases short and J 5 bases short, with 16 bases between. The CDR3 sequence: CSARDDDRRWETQYF. The CDR3, as DNA: TGCAGTGCTAGAGATGACGACAGGAGGTGGGAGACCCAGTACTTC.

This clonotype was seen ten or more times. The chain joins TRBV6-5 to TRBJ1-1; 7 bases match TRBD1. Per germline, CDR1 MNHEY and CDR2 SVGAGI. This CDR3 region has 15 residues. Germline trimming cut 1 base from V and 0 bases from J; bases unmatched to any gene: 2. DNA of the CDR3: TGTGCCAGCAGTTACTTGGACAGGATGAACACTGAAGCTTTCTTT. Its protein product is CASSYLDRMNTEAFF.

This sequence joins TRBV7-3 and TRBJ1-1; perhaps TRBD1 as D (5 bases). The V end was cut by 5 bases, the J end by 6 bases, with 16 bases between. Germline CDR1 SGHTA, CDR2 FQGTGA. The CDR3 contains 14 residues. The chain's CDR3 is CASSLGQADSEAFF. The CDR3 DNA sequence: TGTGCCAGCAGCCTAGGACAAGCGGATTCTGAAGCTTTCTTT.

The chain links TRBV18 to TRBJ1-1, with a weak D call TRBD1 (6 bases). The CDR3 has 17 residues. Germline assignment: CDR1 KGHSH and CDR2 LQKENI. Trimming pared 3 bases from V and 3 bases from J, leaving 20 bases between. DNA for the CDR3: TGTGCCAGCTCACCTATTCCTTTACACAGGGTTGACACTGAAGCTTTCTTT. Encoded protein: CASSPIPLHRVDTEAFF.

This clonotype was observed many times. J is TRBJ2-4 and V is TRBV4-2; perhaps TRBD1 as D (5 bases). The CDR3 covers 17 residues. The V end lost 0 bases, the J end lost 0 bases, and 12 bases lay between the germline ends. CDR1 and CDR2 from the germline V gene are LGHNA and YNFKEQ. CDR3 residues: CASSQEGQVLAKNIQYF. The CDR3 DNA reads as TGTGCCAGCAGCCAAGAGGGGCAGGTCTTAGCCAAAAACATTCAGTACTTC.

This clonotype came up many times. The CDR3: CASETGRQPQHF. The CDR3 nucleotides read TGTGCCAGTGAGACAGGGCGTCAGCCCCAGCATTTT. The J gene is TRBJ1-5, the V gene TRBV28; 7 nucleotides agree with TRBD1. The CDR3 totals 12 residues. The germline gives CDR1 MDHEN, CDR2 SYDVKM. After removal of 9 bases from V and 6 bases from J, the junction contained 5 bases not matched to a gene.

The sample holds many counts of this clonotype. Here the CDR3 omits its conserved ending phenylalanine or tryptophan, so a read error is the likely source. No DNA is shown, since the ends of the CDR3 on it are uncertain; the CDR3 is the one TCRdb lists. The chain has TRBV7-9 and TRBJ1-1; TRBD1, as called in the table, went unchecked against the DNA. Germline V gene sequence: CDR1 SEHNR, CDR2 FQNEAQ (reference sequence). The CDR3 spans 14 residues, counting both ends. The CDR3 loop reads CASSSVPIWSGDTV.

The table lists this clonotype with many counts. The chain carries TRBV11-2 and TRBJ1-3; a weak D match, TRBD1 (6 bases). The germline V gene has CDR1 SGHAT and CDR2 FQNNGV. This CDR3 has 17 residues. The ends were cut back, 4 bases at V and 4 bases at J, with 20 bases in the middle. In DNA form, the CDR3 reads TGTGCCAGCAGCTCGAGGTCCGGGGGCGCGTCAGGAAACACCATATATTTT. This encodes CASSSRSGGASGNTIYF.

This clonotype has a count of ten or more. The V gene is TRBV20-1, the J gene TRBJ2-2; TRBD1 matches 9 bases. This CDR3 has 16 residues. CDR1 and CDR2 from the germline V gene are DFQATT and SNEGSKA (reference sequence). V shed 6 bases, J shed 5 bases, and the junction held 13 bases outside the gene matches. The CDR3 coding sequence is TGCAGTGCGGAAAGATTCGGGACAGGGCGAACCGGGGAGCTGTTTTTT. Its translation: CSAERFGTGRTGELFF.

This clonotype was seen many times. The chain joins TRBV6-2 or TRBV6-3 to TRBJ2-7; 7 nucleotides align to TRBD1. The germline V gene encodes CDR1 MNHEY and CDR2 SVGEGT. Trimming at V came to 6 bases and at J to 3 bases, leaving 8 bases not matched to a gene. This CDR3 comprises 14 residues. The DNA of the CDR3 is TGTGCCAGCAGCCCGCGAGGACAGGTCTACGAGCAGTACTTC. As protein: CASSPRGQVYEQYF.

This chain joins TRBV7-9 and TRBJ1-1; no clear D. Looked up from germline, CDR1 is SEHNR and CDR2 is FQNEAQ (reference sequence). The CDR3 totals 12 residues. V lost 4 bases, J lost 7 bases, and 10 bases lay in between. CDR3 coding DNA: TGTGCCAGCAGCTCCGATATATATGAAGCTTTCTTT. Its translation: CASSSDIYEAFF.

This clonotype was counted ten times or more. The J gene is TRBJ1-1, the V gene TRBV5-8; unclear D gene. Germline values: CDR1 SGHTS, CDR2 YDEGEE. This CDR3 contains 14 residues. V lost 4 bases and J 4 bases, leaving 14 bases between the germline ends. The CDR3 sequence is CASSAPPRGTEAFF. CDR3 nucleotides: TGTGCCAGCAGCGCCCCCCCACGGGGCACTGAAGCTTTCTTT. Looking up the rest from reference TRBV5-8 and TRBJ1-1 gives the full variable domain: EAGVTQSPTHLIKTRGQQATLRCSPISGHTSVYWYQQALGLGLQFLLWYDEGEERNRGNFPPRFSGRQFPNYSSELNVNALELEDSALYLCASSAPPRGTEAFFGQGTRLTVV.

V usage is TRBV6-2 or TRBV6-3 and J usage is TRBJ2-7; D possibly corresponds to TRBD2 (6 bases). The germline V and J ends were trimmed by 0 bases and 4 bases, with 16 bases remaining between them. The CDR3 loop spans 16 amino acids. Looked up from germline, CDR1 is MNHEY and CDR2 is SVGEGT. CDR3: CASSYSTLALRYEQYF. The CDR3 DNA reads as TGTGCCAGCAGTTACTCAACCCTAGCGCTACGGTACGAGCAGTACTTC.

This clonotype was counted ten times or more. At one end, the junction sequence differs from germline, possibly due to a read error. The chain employs TRBV11-2 and TRBJ1-2, with 10 bases matching TRBD1. This CDR3 region has 12 residues. Germline V gives CDR1 SGHAT, CDR2 FQNNGV. Here the CDR3 DNA reads TGTGCCAGCGGGGACAGGGGCCTAAACCCCCTCTTC. Protein: CASGDRGLNPLF.